Included here is one T cell receptor (beta chain) sequence, with context. The data were obtained in a study of blood T cell repertoires in COVID-19. Study-level background: COVID-19 samples collected from the United States, Italy and Spain covered acute and convalescent phases. Nucleic acid was either cDNA or gDNA, and it came from T cells, B-cell-depleted T cells, or PBMCs.

Germline values: CDR1 SQVTM, CDR2 ANQGSEA. The CDR3 spans 14 residues. Trimming removed 4 bases from V and 8 bases from J, with 20 bases in between. Here immunoSEQ multiplex PCR was the method, and the copy in TCRdb shows in-frame clones only, minus some. Of tens of thousands of clones listed, about 84% are singletons. Sequenced sample: peripheral blood. The origin of this receptor is an older woman with acute or convalescent COVID-19. V is TRBV29-1 and J is TRBJ1-2; no clear D gene. CDR3 sequence: CSVGYRESSWGYTF. The CDR3 region has the DNA TGCAGCGTTGGCTACCGGGAGAGCTCTTGGGGCTACACCTTC.